This record concerns one TCR beta chain sequence. The antigen remains unidentified. A far larger clone is a single base away, which makes a read error likely. This sample was included in a study of shared clonotypes between healthy human individuals. The study, taken as a whole, reports: Enrolling few donors narrowed the genetic and exposure-history diversity that was represented. The expectation was that sequencing depth would affect clonotype sharing among donors.

The authors sequenced unsorted PBMC DNA on ten immunoSEQ deep assay plates. TCRdb's copy holds only in-frame clones and misses some; the assay was immunoSEQ multiplex PCR. The repertoire includes about 460,000 clones, roughly 80% of them detected once, and approximately 12% sits in the top ten. The CDR3 totals 15 residues. Per the germline V gene, CDR1 is LGHNA and CDR2 is YNFKEQ. The V and J ends lost 0 bases and 2 bases respectively, with 11 bases between them. Every one of the donors was a Caucasian adult that lived in Nashville, Tennessee. The chain combines TRBV4-2 with TRBJ2-7; D call uncertain. The sequenced material came from PBMCs. The clonotype originates from a woman aged 40 to 49 in good health. Some clones in this sample may be carry-over from other donors' samples. The CDR3 coding sequence is TGTGCCAGCAGCCAAGAAGGAGATGTACCCTACGAGCAGTACTTC. This translates into CASSQEGDVPYEQYF.